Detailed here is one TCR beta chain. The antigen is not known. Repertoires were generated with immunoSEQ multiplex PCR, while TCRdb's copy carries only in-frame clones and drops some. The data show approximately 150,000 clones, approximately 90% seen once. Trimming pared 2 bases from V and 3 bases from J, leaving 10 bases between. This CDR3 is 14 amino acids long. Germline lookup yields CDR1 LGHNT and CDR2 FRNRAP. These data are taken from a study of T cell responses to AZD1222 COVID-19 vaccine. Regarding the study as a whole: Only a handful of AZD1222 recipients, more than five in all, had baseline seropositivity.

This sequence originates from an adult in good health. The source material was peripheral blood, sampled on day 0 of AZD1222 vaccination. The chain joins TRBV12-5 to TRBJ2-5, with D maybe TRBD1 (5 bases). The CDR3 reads CASGLPDSKETQYF. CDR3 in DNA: TGTGCTAGTGGTTTGCCCGACAGCAAAGAGACCCAGTACTTC.